Presented here are 10 T cell receptor beta chains from one specimen sequenced in a study of blood T cell repertoires in COVID-19. The assay was immunoSEQ multiplex PCR, and TCRdb's table has in-frame clones only and misses some. Among some 170,000 clones listed, around nine tenths were seen once. Sequencing was carried out using peripheral blood. These receptors all stem from a woman in her 70s with COVID-19, enrolled during active disease.

In nucleotides, the CDR3 is TGTGCCAGCAGCTCTACTAACTATGGCTACACCTTC. Protein sequence: CASSSTNYGYTF. The genes are TRBV11-3 and TRBJ1-2; D ambiguous. V dropped 4 bases and J dropped 0 bases, with 3 bases sitting between them. The CDR3 is 12 residues long. CDR1 is SGHNT and CDR2 is YENEEA in the germline V gene. The whole variable domain, filled in from reference TRBV11-3 and TRBJ1-2, reads EAGVVQSPRYKIIEKKQPVAFWCNPISGHNTLYWYLQNLGQGPELLIRYENEEAVDDSQLPKDRFSAERLKGVDSTLKIQPAELGDSAVYLCASSSTNYGYTFGSGTRLTVV.

V gene TRBV10-3 combines with J gene TRBJ2-1, with 9 bases fitting TRBD2. There are 14 residues in the CDR3. V was pared by 4 bases and J by 8 bases, with 6 bases of the junction left unmatched. Germline CDR1 and CDR2: ENHRY and SYGVKD. In DNA form, the CDR3 reads TGTGCCATCAGTGGTATAGCGGGAGAGCATGAGCAGTTCTTC. It translates to CAISGIAGEHEQFF.

The chain uses TRBV19 and TRBJ1-1; D unclear. CDR3 length: 15 amino acids. Looked up from germline, CDR1 is LNHDA and CDR2 is SQIVND (reference sequence). V was clipped by 3 bases and J by 0 bases, with 11 bases between them. This chain's CDR3 is CASSMSGFMNTEAFF. The CDR3, as DNA: TGTGCCAGTAGTATGTCGGGGTTTATGAACACTGAAGCTTTCTTT.

The J gene is TRBJ1-5, the V gene TRBV3-1 (or the pseudogene TRBV3-2); no definite D call. This CDR3 has 16 residues. The germline V and J ends were trimmed by 1 base and 9 bases, with 19 bases remaining between them. Germline assignment: CDR1 LGHDT and CDR2 YNNKEL (reference sequence). The CDR3 sequence: CASSQGFGRLSRPQHF. DNA for the CDR3: TGTGCCAGCAGCCAAGGATTCGGCAGGCTGTCCCGGCCCCAGCATTTT.

The V gene is TRBV27, the J gene TRBJ1-2; D is possibly TRBD1 (6 bases). Germline assignment: CDR1 MNHEY and CDR2 SMNVEV (reference sequence). This CDR3 is built from 15 residues. Trimming took off 3 bases at V and 0 bases at J, with 11 bases between the two ends. The CDR3 coding sequence is TGTGCCAGCAGTTTTTGGGGGGGCACTAACTATGGCTACACCTTC. Translating it yields CASSFWGGTNYGYTF.

The V call is TRBV3-1 (or the pseudogene TRBV3-2), the J call TRBJ1-2; the D is unclear. The V and J ends lost 3 bases and 8 bases respectively, with 10 bases between them. Germline assignment: CDR1 LGHDT and CDR2 YNNKEL (reference sequence). The CDR3 runs 12 residues. DNA for the CDR3: TGTGCCAGCAGCCAGACGGCCAGGGGCTACACCTTC. Encoded protein: CASSQTARGYTF.

The J gene is TRBJ2-3, the V gene TRBV3-1 (or the pseudogene TRBV3-2); TRBD1 aligns across 7 bases. The CDR3 extends over 15 amino acids. V shed 4 bases and J 1 base; nucleotides not matched to a gene: 5. The germline gives CDR1 LGHDT, CDR2 YNNKEL (reference sequence). This CDR3 reads CASSLRQGGTDTQYF. Here the CDR3 DNA reads TGTGCCAGCAGCCTCAGACAGGGAGGCACAGATACGCAGTATTTT.

This sequence joins TRBV28 and TRBJ2-7, with 7 bases that match TRBD2. CDR1 is MDHEN and CDR2 is SYDVKM in the germline V gene. With 3 bases clipped from V and 2 bases from J, the junction kept 7 bases outside the gene matches. This CDR3 is 15 amino acids long. The CDR3 protein is CASSFRGLVTYEQYF. For the CDR3, the DNA is TGTGCCAGCAGTTTTCGAGGACTAGTAACCTACGAGCAGTACTTC.

This sequence joins TRBV19 and TRBJ2-7; 7 positions match TRBD1. This CDR3 is 13 amino acids long. The germline CDR1 and CDR2 sequences are LNHDA and SQIVND (reference sequence). V was pared by 6 bases and J by 2 bases, with 4 bases of the junction left unmatched. CDR3 loop: CASSDRVPYEQYF. CDR3 sequence (DNA): TGTGCCAGTAGCGACAGGGTCCCCTACGAGCAGTACTTC.

The rearrangement joins TRBV5-1 to TRBJ1-1, with D possibly TRBD1 on 5 matching bases. CDR3 size: 16 residues. V lost 1 base to trimming and J lost 0 bases, with 13 bases between them. Germline V gives CDR1 SGHRS, CDR2 YFSETQ. Here the CDR3 DNA reads TGCGCCAGCAGCTTGTCGACAGATAGCATGAACACTGAAGCTTTCTTT. Translation: CASSLSTDSMNTEAFF.